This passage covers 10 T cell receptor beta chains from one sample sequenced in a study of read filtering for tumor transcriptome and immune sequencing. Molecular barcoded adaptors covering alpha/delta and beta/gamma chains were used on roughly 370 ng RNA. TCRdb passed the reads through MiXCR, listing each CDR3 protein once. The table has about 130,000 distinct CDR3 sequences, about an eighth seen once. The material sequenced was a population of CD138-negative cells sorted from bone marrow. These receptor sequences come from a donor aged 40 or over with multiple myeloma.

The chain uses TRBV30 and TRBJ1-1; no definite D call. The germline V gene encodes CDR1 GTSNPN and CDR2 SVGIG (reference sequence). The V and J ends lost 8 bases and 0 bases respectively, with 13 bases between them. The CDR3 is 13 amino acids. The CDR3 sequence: CALRTGMNTEAFF. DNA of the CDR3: TGTGCCCTACGAACTGGCATGAACACTGAAGCTTTCTTT.

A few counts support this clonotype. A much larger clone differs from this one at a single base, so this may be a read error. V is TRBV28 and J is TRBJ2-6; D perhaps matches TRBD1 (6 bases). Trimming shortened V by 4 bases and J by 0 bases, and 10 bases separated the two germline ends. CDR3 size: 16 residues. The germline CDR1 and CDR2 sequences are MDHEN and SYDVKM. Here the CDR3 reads CASSSGDASGANVLTF. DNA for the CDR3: TGTGCCAGCAGTTCAGGGGACGCCTCTGGGGCCAACGTCCTGACTTTC.

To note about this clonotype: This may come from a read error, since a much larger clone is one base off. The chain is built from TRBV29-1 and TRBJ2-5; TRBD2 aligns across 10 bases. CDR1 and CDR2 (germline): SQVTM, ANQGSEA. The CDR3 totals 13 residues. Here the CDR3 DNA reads TGCAGCGTTACTAGCGGGAACCAAGAGGCCCAGTACTTC. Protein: CSVTSGNQEAQYF.

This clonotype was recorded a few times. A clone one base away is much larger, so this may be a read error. CDR3 amino acids: CANSPTGLTYEQYF. As DNA, the CDR3 is TGTGCCAACAGTCCCACGGGGCTCACCTACGAGCAGTACTTC. The V call is TRBV28, the J call TRBJ2-7; D could derive from TRBD1 or TRBD2 (5 bases each). Germline CDR1 MDHEN, CDR2 SYDVKM. CDR3 length equals 14 residues.

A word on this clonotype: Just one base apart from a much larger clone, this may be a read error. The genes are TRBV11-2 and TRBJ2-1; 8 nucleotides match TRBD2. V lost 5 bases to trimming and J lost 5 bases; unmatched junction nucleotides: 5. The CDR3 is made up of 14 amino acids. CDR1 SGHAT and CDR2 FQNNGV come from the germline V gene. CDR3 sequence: CASSPPLADNEQFF. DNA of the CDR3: TGTGCCAGCAGCCCGCCACTAGCGGACAATGAGCAGTTCTTC.

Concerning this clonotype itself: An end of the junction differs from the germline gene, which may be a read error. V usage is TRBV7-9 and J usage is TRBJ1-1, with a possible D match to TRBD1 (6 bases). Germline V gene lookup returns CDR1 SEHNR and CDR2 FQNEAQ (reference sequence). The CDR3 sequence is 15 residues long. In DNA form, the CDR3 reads TGTGCCAGCAGCGCGAATGACAGGCCGAACACTGAAGTTTTCTTT. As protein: CASSANDRPNTEVFF. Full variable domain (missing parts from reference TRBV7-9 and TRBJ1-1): DTGVSQNPRHKITKRGQNVTFRCDPISEHNRLYWYRQTLGQGPEFLTYFQNEAQLEKSRLLSDRFSAERPKGSFSTLEIQRTEQGDSAMYLCASSANDRPNTEVFFGQGTRLTVV.

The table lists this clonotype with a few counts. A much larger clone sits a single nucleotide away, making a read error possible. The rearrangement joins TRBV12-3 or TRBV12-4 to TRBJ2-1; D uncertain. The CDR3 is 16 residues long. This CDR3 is CASSLGTSLSYYEQFF. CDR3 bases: TGTGCCAGCAGTTTAGGGACCTCACTCTCCTACTATGAGCAGTTCTTC.

The CDR3 reads CASASGAWYEQYF. The CDR3 nucleotides read TGTGCCAGCGCATCAGGGGCCTGGTACGAGCAGTACTTC. V is TRBV19 and J is TRBJ2-7; a weak D match, TRBD1 (6 bases). The length of the CDR3 is 13 residues. The V end was cut by 9 bases, the J end by 4 bases, with 16 bases between. Germline values: CDR1 LNHDA, CDR2 SQIVND (reference sequence).

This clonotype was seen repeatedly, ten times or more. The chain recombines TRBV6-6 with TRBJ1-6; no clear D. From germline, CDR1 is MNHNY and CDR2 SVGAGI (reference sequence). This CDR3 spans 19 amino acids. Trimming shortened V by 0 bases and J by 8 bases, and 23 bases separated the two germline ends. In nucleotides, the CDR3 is TGTGCCAGCAGTTACTCGATAGACTTTACAAAATACGCCTATTCACCCCTCCACTTT. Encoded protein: CASSYSIDFTKYAYSPLHF.

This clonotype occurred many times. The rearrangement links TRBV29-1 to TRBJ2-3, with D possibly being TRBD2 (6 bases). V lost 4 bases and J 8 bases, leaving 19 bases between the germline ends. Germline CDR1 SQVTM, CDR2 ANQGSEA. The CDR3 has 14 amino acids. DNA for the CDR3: TGCAGCGTTGTGGGGCCCGGCGGGGTTGGTACGCAGTATTTT. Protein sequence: CSVVGPGGVGTQYF.